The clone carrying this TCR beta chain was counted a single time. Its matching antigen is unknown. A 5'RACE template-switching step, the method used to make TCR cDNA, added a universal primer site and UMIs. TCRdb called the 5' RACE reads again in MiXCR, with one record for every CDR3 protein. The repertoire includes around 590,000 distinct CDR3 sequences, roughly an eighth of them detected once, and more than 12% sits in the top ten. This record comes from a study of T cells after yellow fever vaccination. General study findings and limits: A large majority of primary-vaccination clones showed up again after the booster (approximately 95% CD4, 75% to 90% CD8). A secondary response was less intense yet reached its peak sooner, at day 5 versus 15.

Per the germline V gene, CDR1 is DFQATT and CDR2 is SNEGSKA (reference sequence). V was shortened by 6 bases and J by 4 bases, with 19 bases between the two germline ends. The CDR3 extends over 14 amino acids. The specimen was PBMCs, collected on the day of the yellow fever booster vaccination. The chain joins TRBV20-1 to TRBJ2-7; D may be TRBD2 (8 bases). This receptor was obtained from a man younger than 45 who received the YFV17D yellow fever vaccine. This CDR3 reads CSAEGAAGGYEQYF. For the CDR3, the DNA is TGCAGTGCAGAGGGGGCGGCGGGAGGATACGAGCAGTACTTC.